The 18 T cell receptor beta chains reported below all come from one sample, sequenced in a study of T cells in localized non-small cell lung cancer. The method was immunoSEQ multiplex PCR; TCRdb's version includes in-frame clones alone and lacks a portion of them. The table has some 30,000 clones, around 82% seen once; the top ten hold roughly 31%. This specimen consisted of peripheral blood, obtained before any cancer treatment. These receptors originate from a male donor at least 60 years old with stage II squamous cell lung carcinoma.

The chain joins TRBV30 to TRBJ1-6; no firm D call. The V and J ends lost 4 bases and 0 bases respectively, with 7 bases between them. Germline CDR1 reads GTSNPN; CDR2 reads SVGIG (reference sequence). CDR3 size: 14 residues. CDR3 in amino acids: CAWTRSSYNSPLHF. CDR3 sequence (DNA): TGTGCCTGGACTCGTAGCTCCTATAATTCACCCCTCCACTTT.

The chain joins TRBV2 to TRBJ2-5; perhaps TRBD2 as D (6 bases). The V end lost 3 bases, the J end lost 4 bases, and 12 bases lay between the germline ends. CDR1 is SNHLY and CDR2 is FYNNEI in the germline V gene. The CDR3 covers 14 residues. The CDR3 spells CASSEFRGGETQYF. Written as DNA, the CDR3 is TGTGCCAGCAGTGAGTTCCGGGGAGGAGAGACCCAGTACTTC.

This chain uses TRBV2 with TRBJ2-1, with D tentatively TRBD1 (6 bases). Per the germline V gene, CDR1 is SNHLY and CDR2 is FYNNEI. The CDR3 totals 13 residues. Trimming removed 5 bases from V and 8 bases from J, with 13 bases in between. The CDR3 bases are TGTGCCAGCAGTTTACAGGGAATCCATGAGCAGTTCTTC. Amino acid sequence: CASSLQGIHEQFF.

The chain has TRBV6-5 and TRBJ2-7; D is undetermined. V gave up 0 bases and J gave up 0 bases, with 9 bases separating them. The CDR3 covers 15 residues. CDR1 is MNHEY, CDR2 SVGAGI, per germline. The CDR3 reads CASSYSQHNSYEQYF. DNA for the CDR3: TGTGCCAGCAGTTACTCGCAACACAACTCCTACGAGCAGTACTTC.

This clone has a handful of counts. CDR3 loop: CSVDQGVKATEAFF. The DNA for the CDR3 is TGCAGCGTTGACCAGGGAGTAAAAGCCACTGAAGCTTTCTTT. The chain uses TRBV29-1 and TRBJ1-1; possibly TRBD1 for D (5 bases). Germline values: CDR1 SQVTM, CDR2 ANQGSEA. The CDR3 contains 14 residues. Trimming pared 3 bases from V and 4 bases from J, leaving 15 bases between. The full variable domain, rest sourced from reference TRBV29-1 and TRBJ1-1, is SAVISQKPSRDICQRGTSLTIQCQVDSQVTMMFWYRQQPGQSLTLIATANQGSEATYESGFVIDKFPISRPNLTFSTLTVSNMSPEDSSIYLCSVDQGVKATEAFFGQGTRLTVV.

This clone was seen a few times. J is TRBJ2-5 and V is TRBV11-2; tentative D call: TRBD1 (6 bases). The V and J ends lost 3 bases and 5 bases respectively, with 16 bases between them. CDR3 length: 15 residues. CDR1 is SGHAT, CDR2 FQNNGV, per germline. In DNA, the CDR3 is TGTGCCAGCAGCTTGGGGGCCCCGACGAGGGAGACCCAGTACTTC. It codes for CASSLGAPTRETQYF.

CDR3 residues: CASSLATGRGTEAFF. The CDR3 nucleotides read TGTGCCAGCAGCTTAGCGACAGGGCGGGGCACTGAAGCTTTCTTT. The chain carries TRBV7-8 and TRBJ1-1, with 7 bases identical to TRBD1. The CDR3 length is 15 residues. Trimming cost V 0 bases and J 4 bases; bases outside gene matches: 5. CDR1 and CDR2 (germline): SGHVS, FQNEAQ. The full variable domain, in which reference TRBV7-8 and TRBJ1-1 provide the parts outside the CDR3, is GAGVSQSPRYKVAKRGQDVALRCDPISGHVSLFWYQQALGQGPEFLTYFQNEAQLDKSGLPSDRFFAERPEGSVSTLKIQRTQQEDSAVYLCASSLATGRGTEAFFGQGTRLTVV.

The chain couples TRBV5-1 to TRBJ1-3; D might be TRBD1 (5 bases). Between the trimmed V and J ends, which lost 0 bases and 6 bases, there was a span of 10 bases. Germline V gene data show CDR1 as SGHRS and CDR2 as YFSETQ. This CDR3 is 14 amino acids long. In nucleotides, the CDR3 is TGCGCCAGCAGCTTGGGACGGGACCTAAACACCATATATTTT. This translates into CASSLGRDLNTIYF.

J is TRBJ1-4 and V is TRBV6-6, with 9 bases identical to TRBD1. Trimming removed 6 bases from V and 2 bases from J; junction bases left unmatched: 7. This CDR3 is 16 amino acids long. Germline assignment: CDR1 MNHNY and CDR2 SVGAGI (reference sequence). In DNA, the CDR3 is TGTGCCAGCAGCCAACAGGGGGCTGGCACTAATGAAAAACTGTTTTTT. Encoded protein: CASSQQGAGTNEKLFF.

In this sample, this clone turned up once. The chain links TRBV5-1 to TRBJ2-3, with a weak D call TRBD2 (5 bases). V dropped 0 bases and J dropped 4 bases, with 15 bases sitting between them. Germline V gene data show CDR1 as SGHRS and CDR2 as YFSETQ. CDR3 size: 16 residues. The CDR3 DNA reads TGCGCCAGCAGCTTGGCCGCTGGAGGTCACGCAGATACGCAGTATTTT. It translates to CASSLAAGGHADTQYF.

CDR3 nucleotides: TGTGCCAGCTCACAGGGCCAGCGGGAGACCCAGTACTTC. Protein sequence: CASSQGQRETQYF. The chain joins TRBV18 to TRBJ2-5; possible D gene TRBD2, 5 bases. CDR3 length: 13 residues. Germline CDR1 and CDR2: KGHSH and LQKENI. V lost 4 bases and J 5 bases, leaving 11 bases between the germline ends.

The rearrangement links TRBV7-8 to TRBJ2-1; TRBD2 matches at 9 bases. The CDR3 runs to 17 residues. The germline CDR1 and CDR2 sequences are SGHVS and FQNEAQ. V trimming: 2 bases; J trimming: 3 bases; junction bases outside the gene matches: 8. For the CDR3, the DNA is TGTGCCAGCAGCTTATGGTCCCGGCGGGGGGGCTACAATGAGCAGTTCTTC. It is translated as CASSLWSRRGGYNEQFF.

The chain combines TRBV27 with TRBJ2-7; 7 bases fit TRBD1. The germline V gene has CDR1 MNHEY and CDR2 SMNVEV (reference sequence). The trim removed 2 bases at V and 5 bases at J, leaving 12 bases unmatched. This CDR3 contains 16 residues. The CDR3 loop reads CASSLGWGTVSHEQYF. For the CDR3, the DNA is TGTGCCAGCAGTTTAGGGTGGGGGACAGTGAGTCACGAGCAGTACTTC.

DNA for the CDR3: TGTGCCAGCAGTGCCCGCACAGGGGGTAACTATGGCTACACCTTC. Amino acids: CASSARTGGNYGYTF. V is TRBV6-1 and J is TRBJ1-2; 8 bases match TRBD1. The germline gives CDR1 MNHNS, CDR2 SASEGT. The CDR3 totals 15 residues. Unmatched junction bases numbered 5, after V lost 4 bases and J lost 1 base.

The table lists this clone with a count of one. J is TRBJ2-1 and V is TRBV9; D perhaps matches TRBD1 (6 bases). CDR1 is SGDLS, CDR2 YYNGEE, per germline. With 2 bases removed from V and 9 bases from J, the gap between germline ends came to 15 bases. This CDR3 is 14 amino acids long. The CDR3 region has the DNA TGTGCCAGCAGCGTGGCGACAGGTTTAGGTGAGCAGTTCTTC. This codes for CASSVATGLGEQFF.

V and J are TRBV5-1 and TRBJ2-7; 7 nucleotides line up with TRBD1. The V gene's germline CDR1 is SGHRS and CDR2 YFSETQ. This CDR3 has 16 residues. With V trimmed by 0 bases and J by 3 bases, 9 bases remained unmatched. The CDR3 here is CASSLGGTAILYEQYF. In DNA, the CDR3 is TGCGCCAGCAGCTTGGGGGGGACAGCTATACTCTACGAGCAGTACTTC.

V and J are TRBV6-5 and TRBJ1-1; no clear D gene. The V gene's germline CDR1 is MNHEY and CDR2 SVGAGI. The CDR3 spans 14 residues. V shed 5 bases and J shed 1 base, with 11 bases lying between them. This CDR3 is CASSQGRKNTEAFF. In nucleotides, the CDR3 is TGTGCCAGCAGTCAAGGACGGAAGAACACTGAAGCTTTCTTT.

The rearrangement joins TRBV7-3 to TRBJ2-5, with D tentatively TRBD2 (5 bases). The germline CDR1 and CDR2 sequences are SGHTA and FQGTGA. CDR3 length: 13 amino acids. V lost 2 bases, J lost 4 bases, and 8 bases lay in between. The DNA of the CDR3 is TGTGCCAGCAGCTTATACGAGGGAGAGACCCAGTACTTC. Translating it yields CASSLYEGETQYF.